The clone carrying this T cell receptor beta chain was counted ten times or more. Its antigen is not known. These data come from a study of regulatory T cells in long-lasting Graves disease. Overall study context: For a period under 3 months, newly diagnosed Graves' patients had taken antithyroid drugs.

The TCR beta library used iRepertoire HTBI primers with Arm-PCR amplification of CDR3. TCRdb used MiXCR to reprocess the multiplex PCR reads, holding one entry per CDR3 protein. The sample yields about 370,000 distinct CDR3 sequences, about 14% seen once. Germline V gives CDR1 SNHLY, CDR2 FYNNEI. This CDR3 has 15 residues. V trimming: 4 bases; J trimming: 0 bases; junction bases outside the gene matches: 5. Whole-study findings and limits: Fewer public clonotypes were shared by new patients (roughly 970) than by persistent patients (around 2,900).

Indicated time point: newly diagnosed GD, antithyroid drugs for less than 3 months. After RNA was extracted from PBMCs, the TCR library was made from it. The chain uses TRBV2 and TRBJ2-5; 7 bases map to TRBD2. The sample was peripheral blood mononuclear cells (PBMCs), taken at new diagnosis, from a patient treated with antithyroid drugs. This receptor was identified in a female donor with Graves disease. The CDR3 is CASSVTSWYQETQYF. The CDR3 nucleotides read TGTGCCAGCAGTGTGACTAGCTGGTACCAAGAGACCCAGTACTTC.